A single sample gave rise to the 6 T cell receptor beta chains below, sequenced in a study of technical replicates of blood from several donors. The data were produced by immunoSEQ multiplex PCR, yet TCRdb's version contains in-frame clones alone and is incomplete. The table includes about 70,000 clones, 80% to 95% detected once. Sample: T cells isolated from PBMCs. The receptor source for this set is a human donor in good health.

CDR3 bases: TGTGCCAGCAGCGCTTCCCCTAACACAGATACGCAGTATTTT. It is translated as CASSASPNTDTQYF. The chain is built from TRBV7-3 and TRBJ2-3; D is unresolved. V was pared by 5 bases and J by 2 bases, with 11 bases between. Germline-derived CDR1 and CDR2 are SGHTA and FQGTGA. The CDR3 is made up of 14 amino acids. Full variable domain (rest looked up from reference TRBV7-3 and TRBJ2-3): GAGVSQTPSNKVTEKGKYVELRCDPISGHTALYWYRQSLGQGPEFLIYFQGTGAADDSGLPNDRFFAVRPEGSVSTLKIQRTERGDSAVYLCASSASPNTDTQYFGPGTRLTVL.

This chain connects TRBV7-2 to TRBJ2-3; 14 nucleotides align to TRBD2. CDR3 length equals 16 residues. CDR1 and CDR2 from the germline V gene are SGHTA and FQGNSA. V trimming: 2 bases; J trimming: 6 bases; junction bases outside the gene matches: 4. This CDR3 is CASSLPGTSGSDTQYF. The CDR3 DNA sequence: TGTGCCAGCAGCTTACCGGGGACTAGCGGGAGCGATACGCAGTATTTT.

V usage is TRBV6-5 and J usage is TRBJ1-4; D is undetermined. The germline gives CDR1 MNHEY, CDR2 SVGAGI. This CDR3 region has 14 residues. V was cut by 2 bases and J by 5 bases, with 9 bases left in between. In DNA, the CDR3 is TGTGCCAGCAGTTACGGACTGCTAAATGAAAAACTGTTTTTT. It specifies CASSYGLLNEKLFF.

V is TRBV7-8 and J is TRBJ1-4; D uncertain. This CDR3 has 14 amino acids. V was shortened by 5 bases and J by 5 bases, with 12 bases between the two germline ends. The germline gives CDR1 SGHVS, CDR2 FQNEAQ. CDR3 amino acids: CASSLSEANEKLFF. DNA for the CDR3: TGTGCCAGCAGCCTTTCTGAAGCCAATGAAAAACTGTTTTTT. Combining the CDR3 with reference TRBV7-8 and TRBJ1-4 gives the whole variable domain GAGVSQSPRYKVAKRGQDVALRCDPISGHVSLFWYQQALGQGPEFLTYFQNEAQLDKSGLPSDRFFAERPEGSVSTLKIQRTQQEDSAVYLCASSLSEANEKLFFGSGTQLSVL.

The rearrangement uses TRBV11-2 and TRBJ1-1; D ambiguous. Trimming cost V 1 base and J 1 base, with 4 bases left between them. There are 13 residues in the CDR3. In germline, CDR1 is SGHAT, CDR2 FQNNGV. CDR3 sequence reads: CASSLARNTEAFF. Written as DNA, the CDR3 is TGTGCCAGCAGCTTAGCCAGGAACACTGAAGCTTTCTTT.

This chain connects TRBV7-9 to TRBJ2-1; 12 nucleotides match TRBD1. Germline CDR1 and CDR2: SEHNR and FQNEAQ (reference sequence). The CDR3 is 15 amino acids. V was clipped by 6 bases and J by 9 bases; unmatched bases: 9. CDR3 in amino acids: CASSPTRDRGPEQFF. The CDR3 nucleotides are TGTGCCAGCAGTCCTACGAGGGACAGGGGGCCTGAGCAGTTCTTC. Using reference TRBV7-9 and TRBJ2-1 for the parts outside the CDR3, the full variable domain is DTGVSQNPRHKITKRGQNVTFRCDPISEHNRLYWYRQTLGQGPEFLTYFQNEAQLEKSRLLSDRFSAERPKGSFSTLEIQRTEQGDSAMYLCASSPTRDRGPEQFFGPGTRLTVL.